One sample yielded the 24 T cell receptor beta chains listed below, sequenced in a study of early T cells in non-severe SARS-CoV-2 infection. TCRdb recomputed calls from the 5' RACE reads with MiXCR, one row per CDR3 protein. The sample has more than 65,000 distinct CDR3 sequences; over 3.5% are singletons. The specimen comprised whole blood, sampled at baseline. These receptors all come from an adult who was a healthcare worker with PCR-confirmed SARS-CoV-2 infection or an uninfected control (not recorded which). The donor label of this sample is uncertain.

This sequence joins TRBV12-3 or TRBV12-4 and TRBJ1-2; no reliable D call. The length of the CDR3 is 14 residues. V lost 2 bases to trimming and J lost 5 bases, with 12 bases between them. CDR3 DNA sequence: TGTGCCAGCAGTTTAACGAGTCTCGGTTATGGCTACACCTTC. It is translated as CASSLTSLGYGYTF.

By frequency in the sample, this clonotype is medium-sized (0.01 to 0.1%). This rearrangement joins TRBV20-1 to TRBJ2-3; possible D gene TRBD2, 6 bases. The CDR3 loop spans 15 amino acids. Per the germline V gene, CDR1 is DFQATT and CDR2 is SNEGSKA (reference sequence). Trimming removed 3 bases from V and 1 base from J, with 14 bases in between. The CDR3 coding sequence is TGCAGTGCTAGTCGTCCCGGCGGGGGCACAGATACGCAGTATTTT. Residues: CSASRPGGGTDTQYF.

The rearrangement links TRBV9 to TRBJ1-1; TRBD1 aligns across 7 bases. This CDR3 spans 16 amino acids. Germline V CDR1 and CDR2: SGDLS, YYNGEE. V was pared by 0 bases and J by 1 base, with 6 bases of the junction left unmatched. The CDR3 sequence is CASSVDAGTENTEAFF. The CDR3, as DNA: TGTGCCAGCAGCGTAGATGCGGGGACAGAGAACACTGAAGCTTTCTTT.

This clonotype was counted many times. V usage is TRBV5-1 and J usage is TRBJ2-5, with 7 bases that match TRBD2. V was clipped by 4 bases and J by 1 base; unmatched bases: 7. CDR3 length: 15 residues. Germline loops: CDR1 SGHRS, CDR2 YFSETQ. CDR3: CASSEASGTQETQYF. As DNA, the CDR3 is TGCGCCAGCAGCGAGGCTAGCGGAACCCAAGAGACCCAGTACTTC.

This clonotype was recorded many times. The rearrangement uses TRBV11-2 and TRBJ1-2, with D perhaps TRBD1 (5 bases). The CDR3 length is 14 residues. Germline CDR1 SGHAT, CDR2 FQNNGV. V lost 4 bases and J lost 0, with 9 bases in between. In nucleotides, the CDR3 is TGTGCCAGCAGCTACGGGACTCCTAACTATGGCTACACCTTC. This translates into CASSYGTPNYGYTF. Variable domain in full (rest from reference TRBV11-2 and TRBJ1-2): EAGVAQSPRYKIIEKRQSVAFWCNPISGHATLYWYQQILGQGPKLLIQFQNNGVVDDSQLPKDRFSAERLKGVDSTLKIQPAKLEDSAVYLCASSYGTPNYGYTFGSGTRLTVV.

The V gene is TRBV7-8, the J gene TRBJ2-3; a weak D match, TRBD2 (6 bases). Germline lookup yields CDR1 SGHVS and CDR2 FQNEAQ. CDR3 length: 16 amino acids. The ends were cut back, 5 bases at V and 1 base at J, with 16 bases in the middle. The DNA of the CDR3 is TGTGCCAGCAGCCCCCGGCGGGGAAAGGGCACAGATACGCAGTATTTT. As protein: CASSPRRGKGTDTQYF.

This clonotype appeared many times. The V call is TRBV6-4, the J call TRBJ1-2; D is ambiguous. Germline lookup yields CDR1 MRHNA and CDR2 SNTAGT. CDR3 size: 12 residues. V lost 1 base to trimming and J lost 7 bases, with 7 bases between them. The CDR3 loop reads CASSDFTAGYTF. The CDR3 DNA reads as TGTGCCAGCAGTGACTTTACAGCTGGCTACACCTTC.

Ten or more counts support this clonotype. The rearrangement links TRBV15 to TRBJ1-2; no clear D gene. Germline assignment: CDR1 LNHNV and CDR2 YYDKDF (reference sequence). V lost 5 bases, J lost 2 bases, and 15 bases lay in between. The CDR3 is 15 amino acids. This chain's CDR3 is CATSGSGWGNYGYTF. The CDR3 DNA reads as TGTGCCACCAGCGGCTCAGGATGGGGAAACTATGGCTACACCTTC.

This clonotype has more than one count but fewer than ten. A read error is possible here, since a much larger clone lies one base away. The J gene is TRBJ2-2, the V gene TRBV20-1; weak D call: TRBD1 (6 bases). Germline V gene data show CDR1 as DFQATT and CDR2 as SNEGSKA (reference sequence). V was trimmed by 7 bases and J by 3 bases, leaving 18 bases between them. The CDR3 covers 15 residues. The CDR3 protein is CSGAMGQAYTGELFF. CDR3 DNA sequence: TGCAGTGGCGCAATGGGACAAGCCTACACCGGGGAGCTGTTTTTT.

This clonotype has a count of ten or more. The V gene is TRBV7-9, the J gene TRBJ1-1; D may be TRBD1 (5 bases). The CDR3 consists of 14 residues. The germline V gene has CDR1 SEHNR and CDR2 FQNEAQ (reference sequence). V dropped 5 bases and J dropped 7 bases, with 17 bases sitting between them. DNA for the CDR3: TGTGCCAGCAGCCTAACAAGCGGGGCTGATGAAGCTTTCTTT. Translation gives CASSLTSGADEAFF.

This clonotype appeared many times. This chain uses TRBV6-5 with TRBJ1-1, with D uncertain. Germline CDR1 and CDR2: MNHEY and SVGAGI. The CDR3 runs 16 residues. The germline V and J ends were trimmed by 6 bases and 6 bases, with 23 bases remaining between them. The CDR3 region is CASRTSGYLRYSEAFF. Here the CDR3 DNA reads TGTGCCAGCAGAACGTCAGGTTATTTACGTTACTCTGAAGCTTTCTTT.

This clonotype came up a few times. The chain links TRBV30 to TRBJ1-1; TRBD1 might be the D (6 bases). The germline CDR1 and CDR2 sequences are GTSNPN and SVGIG (reference sequence). V was cut by 1 base and J by 3 bases, with 12 bases left in between. CDR3 length: 14 residues. The CDR3 DNA is TGTGCCTGGAGTGAAACCAGGGGTTACACTGAAGCTTTCTTT. Translating it yields CAWSETRGYTEAFF.

This chain uses TRBV15 with TRBJ2-5, with D perhaps being TRBD1 or TRBD2 (5 bases each). The CDR3 loop spans 15 amino acids. V was clipped by 0 bases and J by 1 base, with 9 bases between them. Germline V lookup: CDR1 LNHNV, CDR2 YYDKDF (reference sequence). The CDR3 nucleotides read TGTGCCACCAGCAGAGATACGGGACCCCAAGAGACCCAGTACTTC. Its translation is CATSRDTGPQETQYF.

This clonotype was detected only a few times. Written as DNA, the CDR3 is TGTGCCAGCGGGGGGGGGACCCGCTGGCTACTACAAAACATTCAGTACTTC. Protein: CASGGGTRWLLQNIQYF. The chain couples TRBV12-3 or TRBV12-4 to TRBJ2-4; 7 bases fit TRBD2. CDR3 size: 17 residues. The junction had 18 bases not matched to a gene; V was cut back by 8 bases and J by 5 bases.

The CDR3 sequence is CASSLERAADEQYF. Written as DNA, the CDR3 is TGCGCCAGCAGCTTGGAAAGGGCAGCCGACGAGCAGTACTTC. This sequence joins TRBV5-1 and TRBJ2-7; D gene ambiguous. The CDR3 contains 14 residues. Germline V gene data show CDR1 as SGHRS and CDR2 as YFSETQ. V shed 0 bases and J shed 5 bases, with 12 bases lying between them.

This chain connects TRBV6-5 to TRBJ1-3; 7 bases are a match to TRBD1. Germline V lookup: CDR1 MNHEY, CDR2 SVGAGI. The CDR3 runs to 15 residues. V lost 0 bases and J lost 4; bases outside the gene matches: 3. This CDR3 is CASSYSTGSGNTIYF. DNA of the CDR3: TGTGCCAGCAGTTACTCGACAGGGTCCGGAAACACCATATATTTT.

Ten or more counts support this clonotype. The chain carries TRBV29-1 and TRBJ1-2; a weak D match, TRBD1 (5 bases). The V and J ends lost 4 bases and 2 bases respectively, with 8 bases between them. The CDR3 sequence is 12 residues long. From germline, CDR1 is SQVTM and CDR2 ANQGSEA. The CDR3 reads CSVVGGNYGYTF. DNA of the CDR3: TGCAGCGTTGTCGGGGGAAACTATGGCTACACCTTC. Variable domain in full (rest from reference TRBV29-1 and TRBJ1-2): SAVISQKPSRDICQRGTSLTIQCQVDSQVTMMFWYRQQPGQSLTLIATANQGSEATYESGFVIDKFPISRPNLTFSTLTVSNMSPEDSSIYLCSVVGGNYGYTFGSGTRLTVV.

This clonotype occurred a few times. The chain is built from TRBV29-1 and TRBJ2-7; 9 bases fit TRBD1. Losses at the gene ends were 4 bases for V and 6 bases for J; bases not matched to a gene: 13. Per germline, CDR1 SQVTM and CDR2 ANQGSEA. The CDR3 length is 15 residues. CDR3 loop: CSVAQGQGSPFEQYF. CDR3 nucleotides: TGCAGCGTTGCCCAAGGACAGGGGAGCCCCTTCGAGCAGTACTTC.

This clonotype was recorded a few times. This chain uses TRBV15 with TRBJ2-3; D may match TRBD1 or TRBD2 (6 bases each). V lost 0 bases, J lost 0 bases, and 16 bases lay in between. Germline assignment: CDR1 LNHNV and CDR2 YYDKDF (reference sequence). CDR3 length equals 18 residues. This CDR3 reads CATSRDKGGRASTDTQYF. The CDR3 nucleotides are TGTGCCACCAGCAGAGATAAGGGGGGCAGAGCCAGCACAGATACGCAGTATTTT.

This clonotype was seen repeatedly, ten times or more. This chain uses TRBV20-1 with TRBJ2-7, with 9 bases matching TRBD2. Germline-derived CDR1 and CDR2 are DFQATT and SNEGSKA (reference sequence). Trimming at V came to 4 bases and at J to 4 bases, leaving 5 bases not matched to a gene. CDR3 size: 13 residues. This chain's CDR3 is CSAILAGLYEQYF. CDR3 bases: TGCAGTGCTATTCTAGCGGGGCTTTACGAGCAGTACTTC.

This clonotype was counted ten times or more. The rearrangement links TRBV24-1 to TRBJ2-2; D call uncertain. V lost 6 bases to trimming and J lost 6 bases, with 7 bases between them. Germline lookup yields CDR1 KGHDR and CDR2 SFDVKD. The CDR3 runs to 12 residues. The CDR3 coding sequence is TGTGCCACCAGTCGTACGGCCGGGGAGCTGTTTTTT. This translates into CATSRTAGELFF.

As regards this clonotype: A read error may explain this, as a much larger clone is one base away. The gene calls are TRBV5-1 and TRBJ1-6; possible D gene TRBD1, 5 bases. Germline V gene sequence: CDR1 SGHRS, CDR2 YFSETQ. The CDR3 covers 14 residues. With 3 bases removed from V and 11 bases from J, the gap between germline ends came to 15 bases. For the CDR3, the DNA is TGCGCCAGCAGCTCTGGGACGGGGGATACACCCCTCCACTTT. Its translation: CASSSGTGDTPLHF. Supplemented by reference TRBV5-1 and TRBJ1-6, the full variable domain reads KAGVTQTPRYLIKTRGQQVTLSCSPISGHRSVSWYQQTPGQGLQFLFEYFSETQRNKGNFPGRFSGRQFSNSRSEMNVSTLELGDSALYLCASSSGTGDTPLHFGNGTRLTVT.

Many counts were recorded for this clonotype. The chain employs TRBV20-1 and TRBJ2-3; the D gene could be TRBD1 or TRBD2 (6 bases each). CDR1 and CDR2 (germline): DFQATT, SNEGSKA (reference sequence). V gave up 7 bases and J gave up 2 bases, with 22 bases separating them. The CDR3 is 16 residues long. The CDR3 here is CSVLSSDGGYTDTQYF. CDR3 nucleotides: TGCAGTGTTCTCAGCTCGGACGGGGGCTACACAGATACGCAGTATTTT.

This clonotype was found many times. This rearrangement joins TRBV4-3 to TRBJ2-1, with D perhaps TRBD1 or TRBD2 (6 bases each). CDR3 size: 17 residues. Germline CDR1 and CDR2: LGHNA and YSLEER. V was cut by 4 bases and J by 4 bases, with 20 bases left in between. The CDR3 nucleotides read TGCGCCAGCAGCCGAGAGGTCGTGGGGGGCTTTTACAATGAGCAGTTCTTC. Translating gives CASSREVVGGFYNEQFF.